The clone carrying this T cell receptor beta chain was seen only a few times. Its target is not known. TCRdb processed the RT-PCR reads anew with MiXCR; each CDR3 protein has one entry. The top ten clones hold 11% of a sample with about 780,000 distinct CDR3 sequences, approximately 18% of them seen once. The sample is drawn from a study of response to subunit inactivated influenza vaccine. This CDR3 contains 17 residues. Germline CDR1 MNHEY, CDR2 SVGEGT. The V segment lost 6 bases and the J segment 5 bases; nucleotides outside the gene matches: 17. Study-wide findings and caveats: Seasonal influenza vaccination, on each occasion, was suggested by the authors to recruit few new T cells.

The sample in question was PBMCs from blood, obtained roughly 5 days after vaccination. This clonotype was obtained from a man in his fifties or sixties who received an inactivated influenza vaccine. V usage is TRBV6-2 or TRBV6-3 and J usage is TRBJ2-3, with 7 bases that match TRBD1. The CDR3 bases are TGTGCCAGCAGCTATACCCGACAGGGAAGAAGGGAAGATACGCAGTATTTT. Its protein product is CASSYTRQGRREDTQYF.